The rows below give T cell receptor beta chains drawn from one sample of a study of CD8+ T cells in alopecia areata. Sequencing used immunoSEQ multiplex PCR; TCRdb keeps in-frame clones, though not all of them. The sample includes 150,000 to 200,000 clones, just over 65% of them seen just once. The sample in question was CD8+ T cells sorted from blood, obtained at week 0. The receptors originated from a human donor with alopecia areata. The CDR3 runs from the conserved cysteine through the conserved F or W. The D gene is left open where the match is weak. Not all rows give a size; the values are once, few, many and, for expanded clones, a class.

TRBD2	TRBV10-2	.	TRBJ2-2	TGCGCCAGCAGTGATCCACTAGCGGGGGTAGGGGAGCTGTTTTTT	CASSDPLAGVGELFF
TRBD1	TRBV23-1	.	TRBJ1-6	TGCGCCAGCAGTCAATCGACCCTCCGGACAGGCGGCGTAAACGGTGGATCACCCCTCCACTTT	CASSQSTLRTGGVNGGSPLHF
.	TRBV30	.	TRBJ2-1	TGTGCCTGGAGCAAGGGGCTCCCCCACAATGAGCAGTTCTTC	CAWSKGLPHNEQFF
.	TRBV2	.	TRBJ2-3	TGTGCCAGCATGGACAGCACAGATACGCAGTATTTT	CASMDSTDTQYF
.	TRBV5-6	.	TRBJ2-3	TGTGCCAGCAAAGAGGCTGAGTTGGATACGCAGTATTTT	CASKEAELDTQYF
.	TRBV30	.	TRBJ1-1	TGTGCCTGGAGTGTCAGGGACCTCACTGAAGCTTTCTTT	CAWSVRDLTEAFF
.	TRBV10-3	.	TRBJ2-3	TGTGCCATCAGTGAGTCTCCGGTCCCTTCAGATACGCAGTATTTT	CAISESPVPSDTQYF
.	TRBV9	.	TRBJ2-5	TGTGCCAGCAGCGGAGAGACCCAGTACTTC	CASSGETQYF
.	TRBV6-1	once	TRBJ2-6	TGTGCCAGCAGTGAAGGGTTCTCTGGGGCCAACGTCCTGACTTTC	CASSEGFSGANVLTF
TRBD1	TRBV13	.	TRBJ2-1	TGTGCCAGCAGCTTATCGGCCTCAGGGGGCCTGAGGAATGAGCAGTTCTTC	CASSLSASGGLRNEQFF
.	TRBV4-1	.	TRBJ2-2	TGCGCCAGCAGCCAAGCGGCGGACCTCACCGGGGAGCTGTTTTTT	CASSQAADLTGELFF
TRBD2	TRBV2	.	TRBJ2-7	TGTGCCAGCAGCGTCTACGGTAGCGGGGCATCCTACGAGCAGTACTTC	CASSVYGSGASYEQYF
TRBD2	TRBV29-1	.	TRBJ2-1	TGCAGCGTCCGTGGGGCTAGCGGGGGGGACTACAATGAGCAGTTCTTC	CSVRGASGGDYNEQFF
.	TRBV7-9	once	TRBJ1-5	TGTGCCAGCAGCTTACCCCAAAGCAATCAGCCCCAGCATTTT	CASSLPQSNQPQHF
.	TRBV7-2	.	TRBJ2-1	TGTGCCAGCAGCTTAAGACCTCGGGGTTTAGTATACAATGAGCAGTTCTTC	CASSLRPRGLVYNEQFF
.	TRBV5-5	.	TRBJ2-6	TGTGCCAGCAGCGTCTTCGGACAACCGAGCTCTGGGGCCAACGTCCTGACTTTC	CASSVFGQPSSGANVLTF
.	TRBV4-1	.	TRBJ2-3	TGCGCCAGCAGCCAAGGGCTGGGACGCACAGATACGCAGTATTTT	CASSQGLGRTDTQYF
.	TRBV4-1	.	TRBJ2-5	TGCGCCAGCAGCCAAGACTCGAGGGGAAGAGGTTGGGAGACCCAGTACTTC	CASSQDSRGRGWETQYF
.	TRBV13	.	TRBJ1-6	TGTGCCAGCAGGCTATTATCGGGGAGGTATAATTCACCCCTCCACTTT	CASRLLSGRYNSPLHF
TRBD2	TRBV23-1	.	TRBJ2-7	TGCGCCAGCAGTCAACCAGCGGGGGGACAATGGTACGAGCAGTACTTC	CASSQPAGGQWYEQYF
TRBD2	TRBV29-1	few	TRBJ2-1	TGCAGCGGGGGACTAGCGGGGTCCTACAATGAGCAGTTCTTC	CSGGLAGSYNEQFF
.	TRBV4-1	.	TRBJ2-3	TGCGCCAGCAGCCAAGGTTTATCAGATACGCAGTATTTT	CASSQGLSDTQYF
.	TRBV5-1	once	TRBJ1-1	TGCGCCAGCAGCCCTTCGAGGGGGGACACTGAAGCTTTCTTT	CASSPSRGDTEAFF
.	TRBV7-8	few	TRBJ2-7	TGTGCCAGCAGCTTAGGGGACCACGAGCAGTACTTC	CASSLGDHEQYF